A single sample gave rise to the 22 T cell receptor beta chains below, sequenced in a study of chemoradiotherapy in HPV16-positive cancers. Profiled with immunoSEQ multiplex PCR; TCRdb holds only in-frame clones, not every one. The table has approximately 3,300 clones, more than 80% seen once. Sequenced here: tumor tissue, sampled from a patient who underwent chemoradiotherapy. These receptors were collected from a human donor with HPV-associated anogenital cancer.

The chain is built from TRBV30 and TRBJ1-1; the D gene is possibly TRBD1 (6 bases). CDR3 length: 13 amino acids. Per germline, CDR1 GTSNPN and CDR2 SVGIG (reference sequence). With 2 bases removed from V and 4 bases from J, the gap between germline ends came to 11 bases. CDR3 residues: CAWSQWGATEAFF. DNA for the CDR3: TGTGCCTGGAGTCAATGGGGGGCCACTGAAGCTTTCTTT.

The chain is built from TRBV15 and TRBJ2-3, with no clear D. The CDR3 consists of 18 residues. CDR1 is LNHNV, CDR2 YYDKDF, per germline (reference sequence). V was trimmed by 0 bases and J by 7 bases, leaving 23 bases between them. CDR3 nucleotide sequence: TGTGCCACCAGCAGAGATGAGGCGACACAGTTAGTAGGAAATACGCAGTATTTT. Translating gives CATSRDEATQLVGNTQYF. The whole variable domain, remainder taken from reference TRBV15 and TRBJ2-3, is DAMVIQNPRYQVTQFGKPVTLSCSQTLNHNVMYWYQQKSSQAPKLLFHYYDKDFNNEADTPDNFQSRRPNTSFCFLDIRSPGLGDTAMYLCATSRDEATQLVGNTQYFGPGTRLTVL.

J is TRBJ1-5 and V is TRBV28, with D perhaps matching TRBD1 (5 bases). V lost 8 bases, J lost 2 bases, and 22 bases lay in between. Germline V gives CDR1 MDHEN, CDR2 SYDVKM. The CDR3 extends over 17 amino acids. The CDR3 DNA is TGTGCCAGCCGGAATTCCGCAGGGAGGGTTGGCAATCAGCCCCAGCATTTT. This gives the protein CASRNSAGRVGNQPQHF.

The chain has TRBV20-1 and TRBJ1-1; D not resolved. The CDR3 runs 11 residues. Germline CDR1 is DFQATT and CDR2 is SNEGSKA (reference sequence). V lost 7 bases to trimming and J lost 5 bases, with 11 bases between them. In DNA form, the CDR3 reads TGCAGTGTTTCAGAGAAAACTGAAGCTTTCTTT. It yields the protein CSVSEKTEAFF.

The chain carries TRBV9 and TRBJ2-3; D is perhaps TRBD1 (5 bases). Trimming left V 0 bases short and J 1 base short, with 12 bases between. The germline gives CDR1 SGDLS, CDR2 YYNGEE. This CDR3 region has 16 residues. The DNA for the CDR3 is TGTGCCAGCAGCGTAGATGGGCAGGGCGGCACAGATACGCAGTATTTT. Translation: CASSVDGQGGTDTQYF.

This clone was recorded once. The chain recombines TRBV5-6 with TRBJ2-5; D is perhaps TRBD2 (6 bases). Trimming took off 2 bases at V and 1 base at J, with 9 bases between the two ends. This CDR3 comprises 14 residues. Germline lookup yields CDR1 SGHDT and CDR2 YYEEEE. CDR3 in amino acids: CASSFPGGQETQYF. DNA for the CDR3: TGTGCCAGCAGCTTTCCCGGGGGCCAAGAGACCCAGTACTTC.

The genes are TRBV7-9 and TRBJ1-6, with 9 bases identical to TRBD1. CDR1 and CDR2 (germline): SEHNR, FQNEAQ (reference sequence). CDR3 size: 15 residues. V lost 5 bases to trimming and J lost 8 bases; unmatched junction nucleotides: 7. This chain's CDR3 is CASSTGTGRYSPLHF. The CDR3 nucleotides read TGTGCCAGCAGCACCGGGACAGGGCGTTATTCACCCCTCCACTTT.

The chain carries TRBV6-1 and TRBJ1-2, with 8 positions matching TRBD1. Germline V gene sequence: CDR1 MNHNS, CDR2 SASEGT. Trimming cost V 5 bases and J 8 bases; bases outside gene matches: 7. The CDR3 has 13 residues. The CDR3 nucleotides read TGTGCCAGCAGTCCGGACAGGGTAGGCGGCTACACCTTC. It yields the protein CASSPDRVGGYTF.

The genes are TRBV6-4 and TRBJ1-2; 7 nucleotides line up with TRBD1. Germline CDR1 MRHNA, CDR2 SNTAGT. CDR3 length: 14 amino acids. The junction had 6 bases not matched to a gene; V was cut back by 4 bases and J by 4 bases. The CDR3 DNA follows: TGTGCCAGCAGTGCGGACAGGTCCGGCTATGGCTACACCTTC. This codes for CASSADRSGYGYTF.

This chain joins TRBV6-1 and TRBJ2-3; D uncertain. Germline lookup yields CDR1 MNHNS and CDR2 SASEGT. The germline V and J ends were trimmed by 1 base and 3 bases, with 11 bases remaining between them. The CDR3 sequence is 15 residues long. The CDR3: CASSEEGVSTDTQYF. The CDR3 DNA is TGTGCCAGCAGTGAAGAAGGCGTGTCAACAGATACGCAGTATTTT.

This chain joins TRBV5-6 and TRBJ1-1, with D unresolved. Germline V gene data show CDR1 as SGHDT and CDR2 as YYEEEE. This CDR3 contains 12 residues. Trimming removed 1 base at V and 4 bases at J, with 5 bases between. The CDR3 sequence: CASSLKGTEAFF. CDR3 DNA sequence: TGTGCCAGCAGCTTGAAGGGCACTGAAGCTTTCTTT. The full variable domain, with the rest looked up from reference TRBV5-6 and TRBJ1-1, is DAGVTQSPTHLIKTRGQQVTLRCSPKSGHDTVSWYQQALGQGPQFIFQYYEEEERQRGNFPDRFSGHQFPNYSSELNVNALLLGDSALYLCASSLKGTEAFFGQGTRLTVV.

The rearrangement links TRBV9 to TRBJ1-1; D is unclear. The CDR3 spans 14 residues. Germline-derived CDR1 and CDR2 are SGDLS and YYNGEE. Trimming removed 0 bases at V and 3 bases at J, with 9 bases between. The CDR3 DNA sequence: TGTGCCAGCAGCGTAGACCCGGAGTACACTGAAGCTTTCTTT. Translation: CASSVDPEYTEAFF.

The chain joins TRBV7-9 to TRBJ1-1; no clear D. Trimming shortened V by 2 bases and J by 1 base, and 17 bases separated the two germline ends. In germline, CDR1 is SEHNR, CDR2 FQNEAQ (reference sequence). There are 17 residues in the CDR3. In DNA form, the CDR3 reads TGTGCCAGCAGCTTATTCCTTTACCCCAAACGGAACACTGAAGCTTTCTTT. Translation gives CASSLFLYPKRNTEAFF.

V usage is TRBV30 and J usage is TRBJ1-2; the D gene is possibly TRBD1 (6 bases). CDR1 is GTSNPN and CDR2 is SVGIG in the germline V gene (reference sequence). Between the trimmed V and J ends, which lost 1 base and 5 bases, there was a span of 8 bases. This CDR3 has 12 amino acids. The CDR3 DNA sequence: TGTGCCTGGAGTGAACAGGGTTATGGCTACACCTTC. It encodes CAWSEQGYGYTF.

This chain uses TRBV5-1 with TRBJ2-1; D remains unclear. The CDR3 is made up of 15 amino acids. V shed 1 base and J shed 10 bases, with 18 bases lying between them. Per the germline V gene, CDR1 is SGHRS and CDR2 is YFSETQ. The DNA of the CDR3 is TGCGCCAGCAGCTTGAATGTAGGCAGTGGTCCAGAGCAGTTCTTC. Translation: CASSLNVGSGPEQFF. The full variable domain, with the rest looked up from reference TRBV5-1 and TRBJ2-1, is KAGVTQTPRYLIKTRGQQVTLSCSPISGHRSVSWYQQTPGQGLQFLFEYFSETQRNKGNFPGRFSGRQFSNSRSEMNVSTLELGDSALYLCASSLNVGSGPEQFFGPGTRLTVL.

The chain is built from TRBV7-9 and TRBJ1-2; TRBD1 matches at 9 bases. Trimming cost V 7 bases and J 2 bases; bases outside gene matches: 11. Germline V lookup: CDR1 SEHNR, CDR2 FQNEAQ (reference sequence). The CDR3 is 16 amino acids. The CDR3 DNA sequence: TGTGCCAGCATCCCAATGCCGGGACAGGGAAACTATGGCTACACCTTC. It yields the protein CASIPMPGQGNYGYTF.

V gene TRBV5-1 combines with J gene TRBJ2-7; a possible D gene is TRBD2 (6 bases). Germline values: CDR1 SGHRS, CDR2 YFSETQ. V lost 3 bases, J lost 5 bases, and 12 bases lay in between. The CDR3 is 13 residues long. CDR3 amino acids: CASSSVPGDEQYF. The CDR3 DNA follows: TGCGCCAGCAGCTCGGTCCCGGGGGACGAGCAGTACTTC.

The chain is built from TRBV20-1 and TRBJ2-3; D gene ambiguous. Per germline, CDR1 DFQATT and CDR2 SNEGSKA (reference sequence). The V gene lost 4 bases and the J gene lost 5 bases, with 7 bases spanning the gap. There are 11 residues in the CDR3. CDR3 loop: CSAISQDTQYF. For the CDR3, the DNA is TGCAGTGCTATATCCCAAGATACGCAGTATTTT.

This clone was found a few times. The chain joins TRBV5-1 to TRBJ2-3, with a possible D match to TRBD1 (6 bases). V was trimmed by 0 bases and J by 1 base, leaving 6 bases between them. The CDR3 consists of 14 residues. Germline V CDR1 and CDR2: SGHRS, YFSETQ. DNA for the CDR3: TGCGCCAGCAGCTTGGGGGGGCGCACAGATACGCAGTATTTT. Protein: CASSLGGRTDTQYF.

The V gene is TRBV9, the J gene TRBJ1-4; D ambiguous. CDR3 length: 16 residues. The V and J ends lost 3 bases and 3 bases respectively, with 15 bases between them. The germline V gene has CDR1 SGDLS and CDR2 YYNGEE. CDR3 in DNA: TGTGCCAGCAGCGCCATAGGAGGATCAGCTAATGAAAAACTGTTTTTT. This sequence encodes CASSAIGGSANEKLFF.

This chain uses TRBV7-3 with TRBJ2-2; no reliable D call. The germline gives CDR1 SGHTA, CDR2 FQGTGA. The length of the CDR3 is 14 residues. Trimming took 3 bases from V and 0 from J, leaving 5 bases between them. CDR3 amino acids: CASSFGANTGELFF. The CDR3 DNA reads as TGTGCCAGCAGCTTTGGTGCGAACACCGGGGAGCTGTTTTTT.

The CDR3 region is CASSLIAGGPLETQYF. The DNA for the CDR3 is TGTGCCAGCAGCCTAATAGCGGGGGGGCCTCTAGAGACCCAGTACTTC. The chain links TRBV7-3 to TRBJ2-5, with 11 bases lining up with TRBD2. The CDR3 runs to 16 residues. The V segment lost 5 bases and the J segment 4 bases; nucleotides outside the gene matches: 9. CDR1 SGHTA and CDR2 FQGTGA come from the germline V gene. The entire variable domain, with the rest obtained from reference TRBV7-3 and TRBJ2-5, is as follows: GAGVSQTPSNKVTEKGKYVELRCDPISGHTALYWYRQSLGQGPEFLIYFQGTGAADDSGLPNDRFFAVRPEGSVSTLKIQRTERGDSAVYLCASSLIAGGPLETQYFGPGTRLLVL.